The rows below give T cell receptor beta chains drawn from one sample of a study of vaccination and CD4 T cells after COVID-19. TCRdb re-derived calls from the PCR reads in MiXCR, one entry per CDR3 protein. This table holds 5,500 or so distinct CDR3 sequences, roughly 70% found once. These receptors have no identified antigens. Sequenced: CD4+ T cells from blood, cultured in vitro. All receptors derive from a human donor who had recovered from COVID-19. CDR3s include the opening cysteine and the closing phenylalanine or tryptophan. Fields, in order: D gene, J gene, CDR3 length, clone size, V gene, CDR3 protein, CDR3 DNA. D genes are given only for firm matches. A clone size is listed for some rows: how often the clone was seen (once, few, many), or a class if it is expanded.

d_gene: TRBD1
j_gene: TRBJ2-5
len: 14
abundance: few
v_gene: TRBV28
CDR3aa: CASSVAGGAETQYF
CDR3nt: TGTGCCAGCAGTGTCGCAGGGGGCGCAGAGACCCAGTACTTC

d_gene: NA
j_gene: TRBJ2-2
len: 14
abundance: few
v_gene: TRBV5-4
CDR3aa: CASSPIRDTGELFF
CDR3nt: TGTGCCAGCAGCCCGATTAGAGACACCGGGGAGCTGTTTTTT

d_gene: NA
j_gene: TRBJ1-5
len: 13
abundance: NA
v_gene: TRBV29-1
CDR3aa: CSVVGQGNQPQHF
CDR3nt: TGCAGCGTTGTTGGGCAGGGGAATCAGCCCCAGCATTTT

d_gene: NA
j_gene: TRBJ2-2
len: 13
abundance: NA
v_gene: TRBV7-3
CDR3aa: CASSFSRAGELFF
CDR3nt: TGTGCCAGCAGCTTCTCGAGGGCCGGGGAGCTGTTTTTT

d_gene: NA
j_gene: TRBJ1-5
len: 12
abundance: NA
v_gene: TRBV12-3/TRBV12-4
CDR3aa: CASSGSNQPQHF
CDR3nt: TGTGCCAGCAGCGGTAGCAATCAGCCCCAGCATTTT

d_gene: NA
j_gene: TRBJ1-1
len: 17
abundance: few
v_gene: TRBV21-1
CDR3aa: CASSNQDRVRGNTEAFF
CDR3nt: TGTGCCAGCAGCAACCAGGACAGGGTGAGGGGGAACACTGAAGCTTTCTTT

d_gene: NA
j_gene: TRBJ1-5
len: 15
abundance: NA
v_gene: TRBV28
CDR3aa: CASSLSQGINQPQHF
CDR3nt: TGTGCCAGCAGTTTATCACAGGGAATCAATCAGCCCCAGCATTTT

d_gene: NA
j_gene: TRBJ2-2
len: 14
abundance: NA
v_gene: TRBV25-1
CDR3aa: CASSDSGKNGELFF
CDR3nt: TGTGCCAGCAGTGATTCAGGGAAGAATGGGGAGCTGTTTTTT

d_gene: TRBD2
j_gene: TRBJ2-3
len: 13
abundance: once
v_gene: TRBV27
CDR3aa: CATSGGGTDTQYF
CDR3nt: TGTGCCACTTCGGGGGGGGGCACAGATACGCAGTATTTT

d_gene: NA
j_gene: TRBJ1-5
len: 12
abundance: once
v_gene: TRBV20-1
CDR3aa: CSTRAGNQPQHF
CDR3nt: TGCAGCACCAGGGCCGGGAATCAGCCCCAGCATTTT

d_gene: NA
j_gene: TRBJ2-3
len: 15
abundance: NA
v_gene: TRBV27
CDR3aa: CASSLLEAPPDTQYF
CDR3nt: TGTGCCAGCAGTTTACTAGAAGCGCCCCCAGATACGCAGTATTTT

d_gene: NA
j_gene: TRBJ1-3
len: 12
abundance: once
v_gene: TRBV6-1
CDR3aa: CASSPSGNTIYF
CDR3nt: TGCGCCAGCAGTCCCAGTGGAAACACCATATATTTT

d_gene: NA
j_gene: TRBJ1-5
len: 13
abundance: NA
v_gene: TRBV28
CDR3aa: CASTLKRGQPQHF
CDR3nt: TGTGCCAGCACCCTCAAAAGAGGTCAGCCCCAGCATTTT

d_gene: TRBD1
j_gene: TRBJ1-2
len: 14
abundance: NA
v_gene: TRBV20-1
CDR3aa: CSAGQQGFRYGYTF
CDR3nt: TGCAGTGCGGGACAACAGGGGTTCCGCTATGGCTACACCTTC

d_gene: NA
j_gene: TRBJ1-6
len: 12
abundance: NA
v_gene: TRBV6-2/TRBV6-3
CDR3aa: CASSFGGSPLHF
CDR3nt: TGTGCCAGCAGTTTCGGGGGCTCACCCCTCCACTTT

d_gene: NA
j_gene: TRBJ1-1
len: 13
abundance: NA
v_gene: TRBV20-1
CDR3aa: CSARNYRGTEAFF
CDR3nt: TGCAGTGCTAGGAATTACCGGGGAACTGAAGCTTTCTTT

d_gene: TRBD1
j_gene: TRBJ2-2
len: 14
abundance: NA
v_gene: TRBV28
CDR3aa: CASVTGTGSGELFF
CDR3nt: TGTGCCAGCGTTACCGGGACAGGGTCCGGGGAGCTGTTTTTT

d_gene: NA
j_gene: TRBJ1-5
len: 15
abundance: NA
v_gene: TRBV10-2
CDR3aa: CASSEPPDSKRNQHF
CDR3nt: TGCGCCAGCAGTGAGCCACCGGACAGTAAGAGGAACCAGCATTTT

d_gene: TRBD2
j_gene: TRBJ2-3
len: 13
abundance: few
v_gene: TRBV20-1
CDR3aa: CSAGTSGTDTQYF
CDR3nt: TGCAGTGCTGGGACTAGCGGCACAGATACGCAGTATTTT

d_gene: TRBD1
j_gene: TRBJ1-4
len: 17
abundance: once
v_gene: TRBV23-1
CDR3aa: CASSQGAWSRERGKLFF
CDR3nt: TGCGCCAGCAGCCAGGGGGCCTGGAGCAGGGAGCGTGGAAAACTGTTTTTT

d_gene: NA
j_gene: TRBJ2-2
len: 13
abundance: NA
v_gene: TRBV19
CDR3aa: CASRQANTGELFF
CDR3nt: TGTGCCAGTAGGCAGGCAAACACCGGGGAGCTGTTTTTT

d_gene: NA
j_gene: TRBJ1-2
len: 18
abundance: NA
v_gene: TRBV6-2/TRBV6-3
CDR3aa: CASSTPPGHRMRDYGYTF
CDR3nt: TGTGCCAGCAGTACACCTCCGGGACATCGAATGCGGGACTATGGCTACACCTTC

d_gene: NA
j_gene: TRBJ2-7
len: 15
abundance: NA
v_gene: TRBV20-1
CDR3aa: CSARTQGITLYEQYF
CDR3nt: TGCAGTGCTAGAACACAGGGCATTACTCTCTACGAGCAGTACTTC

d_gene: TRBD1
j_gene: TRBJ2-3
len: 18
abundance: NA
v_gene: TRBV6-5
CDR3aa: CASSYSGGTGGPTDTQYF
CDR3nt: TGTGCCAGCAGTTACTCAGGAGGGACAGGGGGCCCCACAGATACGCAGTATTTT

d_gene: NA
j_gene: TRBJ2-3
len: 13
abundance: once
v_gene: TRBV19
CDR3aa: CASSIQVADTQYF
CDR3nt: TGTGCCAGTAGTATACAGGTGGCAGATACGCAGTATTTT

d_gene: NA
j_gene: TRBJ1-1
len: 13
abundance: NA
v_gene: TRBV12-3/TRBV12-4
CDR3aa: CASSRVVASEAFF
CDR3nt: TGTGCCAGCAGTCGGGTAGTGGCGAGTGAAGCTTTCTTT

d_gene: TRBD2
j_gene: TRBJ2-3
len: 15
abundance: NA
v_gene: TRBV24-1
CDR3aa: CATSVGLAGADTQYF
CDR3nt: TGTGCCACCAGTGTAGGACTAGCGGGAGCAGATACGCAGTATTTT

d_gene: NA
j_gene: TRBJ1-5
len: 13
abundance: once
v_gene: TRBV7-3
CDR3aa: CASSRGPNQPQHF
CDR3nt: TGTGCCAGCAGCCGGGGCCCCAATCAGCCCCAGCATTTT

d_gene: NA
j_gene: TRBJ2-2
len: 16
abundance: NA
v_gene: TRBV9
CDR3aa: CASSVARSVNTGELFF
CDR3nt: TGTGCCAGCAGCGTAGCTCGTTCCGTGAACACCGGGGAGCTGTTTTTT

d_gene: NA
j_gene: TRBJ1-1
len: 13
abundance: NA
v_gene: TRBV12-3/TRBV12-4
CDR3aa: CASSSIRAVGAFF
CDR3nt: TGTGCCAGCAGTTCCATCAGGGCAGTGGGTGCTTTCTTT

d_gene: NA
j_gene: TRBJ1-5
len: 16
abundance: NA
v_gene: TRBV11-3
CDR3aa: CASSFSGLSYNQPQHF
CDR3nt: TGTGCCAGCAGCTTTAGTGGCCTAAGCTACAATCAGCCCCAGCATTTT

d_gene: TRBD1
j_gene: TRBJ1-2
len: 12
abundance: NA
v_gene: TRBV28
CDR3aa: CACGTGGAGYTF
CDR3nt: TGTGCCTGCGGGACAGGGGGCGCGGGCTACACCTTC

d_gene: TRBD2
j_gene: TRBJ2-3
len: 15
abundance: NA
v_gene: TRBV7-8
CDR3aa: CASSFLAGSTDTQYF
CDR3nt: TGTGCCAGCAGCTTCCTAGCGGGGAGCACAGATACGCAGTATTTT

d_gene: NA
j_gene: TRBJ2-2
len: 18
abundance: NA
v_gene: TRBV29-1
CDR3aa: CSVGGGHYWREDTGELFF
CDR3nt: TGCAGCGTTGGAGGGGGCCACTATTGGCGGGAAGACACCGGGGAGCTGTTTTTT

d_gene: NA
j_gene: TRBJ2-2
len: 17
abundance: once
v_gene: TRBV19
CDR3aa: CASSIQGRGVDTGELFF
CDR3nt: TGTGCCAGTAGTATACAGGGCCGAGGGGTCGACACCGGGGAGCTGTTTTTT

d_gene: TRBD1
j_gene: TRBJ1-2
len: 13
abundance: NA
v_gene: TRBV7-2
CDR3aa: CASSPGQGYGYTF
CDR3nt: TGTGCCAGCAGCCCTGGACAGGGCTATGGCTACACCTTC

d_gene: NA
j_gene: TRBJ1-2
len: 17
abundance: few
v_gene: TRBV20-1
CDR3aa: CSARDRAQQAPNYGYTF
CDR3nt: TGCAGTGCTAGAGATCGGGCCCAACAGGCGCCCAACTATGGCTACACCTTC

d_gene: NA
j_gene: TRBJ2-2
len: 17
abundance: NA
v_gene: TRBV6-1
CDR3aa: CASRPGDKAGRTGELFF
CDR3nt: TGTGCCAGCAGGCCTGGGGACAAGGCGGGTCGCACCGGGGAGCTGTTTTTT

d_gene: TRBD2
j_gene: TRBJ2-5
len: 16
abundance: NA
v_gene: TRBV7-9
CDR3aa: CASSFALAGVLETQYF
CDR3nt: TGTGCCAGCAGCTTCGCTCTAGCGGGAGTTTTGGAGACCCAGTACTTC

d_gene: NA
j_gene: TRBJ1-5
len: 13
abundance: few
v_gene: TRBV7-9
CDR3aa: CASSWGGNQPQHF
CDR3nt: TGTGCCAGCAGCTGGGGGGGGAATCAGCCCCAGCATTTT

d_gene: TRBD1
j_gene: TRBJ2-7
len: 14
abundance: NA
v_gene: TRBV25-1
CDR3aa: CASSARTGVYEQYF
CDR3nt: TGTGCCAGCAGTGCGAGGACAGGAGTCTACGAGCAGTACTTC

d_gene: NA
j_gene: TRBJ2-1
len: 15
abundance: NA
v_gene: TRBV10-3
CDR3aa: CAISERGVGPTWQFF
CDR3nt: TGTGCCATCAGTGAGAGGGGGGTGGGACCTACCTGGCAGTTCTTC

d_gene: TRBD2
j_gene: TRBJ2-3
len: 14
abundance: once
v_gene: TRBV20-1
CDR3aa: CSVASGTSTDTQYF
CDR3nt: TGCAGTGTCGCTAGCGGGACTAGCACAGATACGCAGTATTTT

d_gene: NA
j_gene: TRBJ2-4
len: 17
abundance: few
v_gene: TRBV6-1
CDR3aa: CASSERVYGIAKNIQYF
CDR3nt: TGTGCCAGCAGTGAAAGGGTTTATGGAATAGCCAAAAACATTCAGTACTTC

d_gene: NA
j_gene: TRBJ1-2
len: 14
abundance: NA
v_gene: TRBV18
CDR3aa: CASSPDLSGAGYTF
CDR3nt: TGTGCCAGCTCACCAGATCTATCGGGGGCCGGCTACACCTTC